The next 18 T cell receptor gamma chains were all read from a single sample in a study of intestinal T cells in coeliac disease. For each case, the template was genomic DNA from ten approximately 5.2-µm formalin-fixed paraffin-embedded scrolls. LymphoTrack primers amplified TRG sequences from approximately 0.2 ug of biopsy DNA. TCRdb re-called clones from the multiplex PCR reads using CATT. The sample contains some 1,000 gamma-chain clones, about 47% of which appear only once. Sequences were obtained from a duodenal biopsy. These receptor sequences come from a human donor who served as a control with a normal duodenal biopsy, not a healthy volunteer.

There are a few counts of this clone. The rearrangement links TRGV11 to TRGJ1 or TRGJ2. TRGV11 is an ORF, with its function uncertain. This CDR3 has 15 amino acids. Trimming took 4 bases from V and 10 from J; bases not matched to a gene: 16. The CDR3: CACWIRMPPSLKKLF. The CDR3 DNA follows: TGTGCCTGCTGGATTAGAATGCCCCCGTCACTGAAGAAACTCTTT.

J is TRGJP2 and V is TRGV2. The CDR3 consists of 14 residues. CDR1 is EGSNGY, CDR2 YDSYNSKV, per germline. Germline trimming cut 6 bases from V and 6 bases from J; bases unmatched to any gene: 10. CDR3: CATWPREGDWIKTF. CDR3 nucleotide sequence: TGTGCCACCTGGCCCAGGGAGGGTGATTGGATCAAGACGTTT.

The chain carries TRGV8 and TRGJ1 or TRGJ2. CDR1 and CDR2 from the germline V gene are VENAVY and YDSYNSRV. The CDR3 is 13 residues long. CDR3 sequence (DNA): TGTGCACCTGGGATAGGCTGTTATTATAAGAAACTCTTT. It codes for CAPGIGCYYKKLF.

The chain carries TRGV2 and TRGJP2. The CDR3 length is 15 residues. After removal of 1 base from V and 4 bases from J, the junction contained 6 bases not matched to a gene. Germline values: CDR1 EGSNGY, CDR2 YDSYNSKV. CDR3 amino acids: CATWDGRNSDWIKTF. The CDR3 coding sequence is TGTGCCACCTGGGACGGCCGCAATAGTGATTGGATCAAGACGTTT.

This clone has just a few counts. TCRdb assigns this DNA the protein of a much larger clone, which departs from its translation at residue 9; this likely reflects a read error, and the protein shown comes from translating the DNA. The J gene is TRGJ1 or TRGJ2, the V gene TRGV3. The CDR3 totals 12 residues. The germline V gene has CDR1 VTNTFY and CDR2 YDVSTARD (reference sequence). CDR3 DNA: TGTGCCACCGCCCCTAATTATTATAGGAAACTCTTT. Its protein is CATAPNYYRKLF.

This clone rates as large. This sequence may be a read error, since a much larger clone differs from it by one base. The rearrangement joins TRGV2 to TRGJ1 or TRGJ2. With 6 bases clipped from V and 4 bases from J, the junction kept 0 bases outside the gene matches. Germline lookup yields CDR1 EGSNGY and CDR2 YDSYNSKV. This CDR3 comprises 10 residues. CDR3 amino acids: CATWYYKKLF. DNA for the CDR3: TGTGCCACCTGGTATTATAAGAAACTCTTT.

This CDR3 reads CALWECTLDYYYKKLF. The CDR3 coding sequence is TGTGCCTTGTGGGAGTGCACTTTGGATTACTATTATAAGAAACTCTTT. The chain couples TRGV9 to TRGJ1 or TRGJ2. This CDR3 contains 16 residues. Germline V gene sequence: CDR1 GITISATS, CDR2 ISYDGTV (reference sequence). V lost 3 bases, J lost 4 bases, and 15 bases stayed unmatched.

This clone is large (0.1 to 1%) in the sample. The rearrangement links TRGV10 to TRGJ1 or TRGJ2. TRGV10 is assigned to the ORF class and has an uncertain function. V was clipped by 8 bases and J by 3 bases; unmatched bases: 8. The CDR3 loop spans 13 amino acids. The CDR3 DNA reads TGTGCTGCGTGGGAACCTGGTTATTATAAGAAACTCTTT. Protein product: CAAWEPGYYKKLF.

This clone is labeled large. This chain's CDR3 is CATWDSRIKKLF. The DNA for the CDR3 is TGTGCCACCTGGGATAGCCGTATTAAGAAACTCTTT. J is TRGJ1 or TRGJ2 and V is TRGV8. Germline CDR1 VENAVY, CDR2 YDSYNSRV. The CDR3 contains 12 residues. V dropped 1 base and J dropped 9; count of bases not matched to a gene: 6.

This chain uses TRGV9 with TRGJP2. The CDR3 loop spans 14 amino acids. Germline CDR1 is GITISATS and CDR2 is ISYDGTV (reference sequence). Trimming removed 2 bases from V and 2 bases from J; junction bases left unmatched: 2. Written as DNA, the CDR3 is TGTGCCTTGTGGGAGGGGAGTAGTGATTGGATCAAGACGTTT. Amino acids: CALWEGSSDWIKTF.

In regard to this clone: The protein TCRdb gives is from a much larger clone and does not agree with this DNA's translation at residue 13, likely a read error; the protein shown here comes from the DNA. V and J are TRGV10 and TRGJP1. TRGV10 is assigned to the ORF class and has an uncertain function. CDR3 length: 14 amino acids. CDR3 in DNA: TGTGCTGCGTGGGATTCTGGGACTGGTTGGTTCAAGACATTT. Protein: CAAWDSGTGWFKTF.

This clone was seen only a few times. The V and J genes are TRGV10 and TRGJ1 or TRGJ2. TRGV10 is an ORF; its function is uncertain. The CDR3 is made up of 14 amino acids. The V gene end was trimmed by 8 bases and the J gene end by 8 bases; junction bases not matched to a gene: 16. This CDR3 is CAAWETTPSDKKLF. CDR3 nucleotide sequence: TGTGCTGCGTGGGAAACCACCCCCTCGGATAAGAAACTCTTT.

The chain links TRGV8 to TRGJ1 or TRGJ2. V trimming: 2 bases; J trimming: 10 bases; junction bases outside the gene matches: 17. CDR1 and CDR2 (germline): VENAVY, YDSYNSRV. The CDR3 loop spans 15 amino acids. CDR3 coding DNA: TGTGCCACCTGGGATAAAACGGGTTTTATTATAAAGAAACTCTTT. Translated: CATWDKTGFIIKKLF.

By proportion, this clone is large. The J gene is TRGJP1, the V gene TRGV10. TRGV10 is placed among ORFs of uncertain function. With 11 bases clipped from V and 0 bases from J, the junction kept 4 bases outside the gene matches. The CDR3 is 13 amino acids. The CDR3 loop reads CAAIHTTGWFKIF. The CDR3 DNA reads as TGTGCTGCGATACATACCACTGGTTGGTTCAAGATATTT.

The CDR3 bases are TGTGCTGCGTGGGGACTTCTCGGGGGAAAGAAACTCTTT. This gives the protein CAAWGLLGGKKLF. The chain recombines TRGV10 with TRGJ1 or TRGJ2. TRGV10 is sorted into the ORF group, with uncertain function. The J segment lost 10 bases and the V segment lost 8 bases, leaving 15 bases of the junction unmatched. This CDR3 has 13 amino acids.

With regard to this clone: A much larger clone lies a single base off, so this may be a read error. The sample carries other DNA sequences with the same CDR3. In DNA, the CDR3 is TGTGCTGCCCTTACCACTGGTTGGTTCAAGATATTT. Its protein is CAALTTGWFKIF. The rearrangement joins TRGV10 to TRGJP1. TRGV10 is an ORF; its function is uncertain. The CDR3 is 12 residues long. After removal of 12 bases from V and 1 base from J, the junction contained 3 bases not matched to a gene.

The CDR3 DNA reads TGTGCCACCTGGGACAGGCCGTTCGATGATTGGATCAAGACGTTT. Residues: CATWDRPFDDWIKTF. The chain joins TRGV3 to TRGJP2. The CDR3 consists of 15 residues. The ends lost 0 bases at V and 7 bases at J; junction bases unmatched: 8. Looked up from germline, CDR1 is VTNTFY and CDR2 is YDVSTARD (reference sequence).

Only a few counts were recorded for this clone. A much larger clone differs from this one at a single base, so this may be a read error. Other DNA sequences in the same sample also yield this CDR3. This chain connects TRGV9 to TRGJ1 or TRGJ2. This CDR3 comprises 10 residues. Germline V gene data show CDR1 as GITISATS and CDR2 as ISYDGTV (reference sequence). Here the CDR3 reads CALWLIKKLF. In DNA form, the CDR3 reads TGCGCCTTGTGGCTCATTAAGAAACTCTTT.